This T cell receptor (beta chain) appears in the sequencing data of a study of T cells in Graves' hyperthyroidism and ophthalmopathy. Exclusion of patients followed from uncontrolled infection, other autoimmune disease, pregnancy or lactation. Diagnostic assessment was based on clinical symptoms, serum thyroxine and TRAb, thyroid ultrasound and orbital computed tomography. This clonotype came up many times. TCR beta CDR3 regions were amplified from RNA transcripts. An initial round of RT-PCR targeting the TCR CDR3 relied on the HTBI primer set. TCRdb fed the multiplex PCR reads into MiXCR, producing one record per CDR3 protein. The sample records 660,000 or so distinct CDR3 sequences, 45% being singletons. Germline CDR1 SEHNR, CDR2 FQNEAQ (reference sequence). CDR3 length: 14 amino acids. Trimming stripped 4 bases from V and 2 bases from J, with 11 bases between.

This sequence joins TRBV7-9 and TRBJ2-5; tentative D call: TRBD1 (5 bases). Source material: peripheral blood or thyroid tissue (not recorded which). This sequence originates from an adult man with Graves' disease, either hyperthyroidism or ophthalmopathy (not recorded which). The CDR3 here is CASSYPGWQETQYF. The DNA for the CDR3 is TGTGCCAGCAGCTACCCAGGGTGGCAAGAGACCCAGTACTTC.